The 14 T cell receptor beta chains in this list originate from one sample, sequenced in a study of blood T cell repertoires in COVID-19. Sequencing used immunoSEQ multiplex PCR; TCRdb keeps in-frame clones, though not all of them. In the table there are some 98,000 clones, approximately 82% of which are singletons. The sequenced material came from peripheral blood. These receptors were obtained from a man between 70 and 80 years old with acute or convalescent COVID-19.

This clone was counted once. The V call is TRBV6-5, the J call TRBJ1-1; D unresolved. The CDR3 contains 14 residues. Germline V CDR1 and CDR2: MNHEY, SVGAGI. Trimming cost V 8 bases and J 4 bases, with 17 bases left between them. CDR3 DNA: TGTGCCAGCGCGGAGTTTACCTACCCCACTGAAGCTTTCTTT. Translating gives CASAEFTYPTEAFF.

The chain joins TRBV7-3 to TRBJ2-5; 14 bases map to TRBD2. Germline lookup yields CDR1 SGHTA and CDR2 FQGTGA. Germline trimming cut 5 bases from V and 5 bases from J; bases unmatched to any gene: 7. The CDR3 is made up of 16 amino acids. The CDR3 coding sequence is TGTGCCAGCAGCCCGACGGGACTAGCGGGGGACGAGACCCAGTACTTC. Its protein product is CASSPTGLAGDETQYF.

J is TRBJ2-1 and V is TRBV19; 8 nucleotides line up with TRBD1. The CDR3 spans 14 residues. The V gene's germline CDR1 is LNHDA and CDR2 SQIVND (reference sequence). Trimming at V came to 4 bases and at J to 5 bases, leaving 4 bases not matched to a gene. DNA of the CDR3: TGTGCCAGTAGTAAAGGACAGGGACACAATGAGCAGTTCTTC. Residues: CASSKGQGHNEQFF.

This rearrangement joins TRBV27 to TRBJ1-4; 7 positions match TRBD1. CDR1 and CDR2 from the germline V gene are MNHEY and SMNVEV (reference sequence). The CDR3 is 15 amino acids. Trimming took 4 bases from V and 7 from J; bases not matched to a gene: 9. CDR3 region: CASSYRGSRVEKLFF. In DNA, the CDR3 is TGTGCCAGCAGTTACAGGGGATCCCGCGTTGAAAAACTGTTTTTT.

As to this clone: One end of the junction fails to match germline, which may point to a read error. This chain joins TRBV5-5 and TRBJ1-6, with 7 bases fitting TRBD1. The CDR3 loop spans 13 amino acids. In germline, CDR1 is SGHKS, CDR2 YYEKEE (reference sequence). The CDR3 protein is CASRDRGNSPLHF. The DNA for the CDR3 is TGTGCTAGCAGGGACAGAGGTAATTCACCCCTCCACTTT.

V is TRBV2 and J is TRBJ1-5; no reliable D call. The germline V and J ends were trimmed by 5 bases and 4 bases, with 12 bases remaining between them. The CDR3 is made up of 14 amino acids. The germline V gene encodes CDR1 SNHLY and CDR2 FYNNEI. Here the CDR3 reads CASSWRAENQPQHF. In DNA, the CDR3 is TGTGCCAGCAGTTGGAGGGCCGAAAATCAGCCCCAGCATTTT.

In DNA form, the CDR3 reads TGCGCCAGCAGCCCAAACATATGGACTAGCGGTCCGTCTGCGCTGGGGGCCAACGTCCTGACTTTC. It yields the protein CASSPNIWTSGPSALGANVLTF. This chain connects TRBV4-1 to TRBJ2-6, with 10 bases lining up with TRBD2. The V segment lost 4 bases and the J segment 4 bases; nucleotides outside the gene matches: 22. This CDR3 spans 22 amino acids. Germline values: CDR1 MGHRA, CDR2 YSYEKL.

This rearrangement joins TRBV20-1 to TRBJ1-5; no definite D call. The germline V gene has CDR1 DFQATT and CDR2 SNEGSKA (reference sequence). The CDR3 spans 11 residues. Trimming pared 3 bases from V and 11 bases from J, leaving 11 bases between. Written as DNA, the CDR3 is TGCAGTGCTAGGGCCACATGGTCCCAGCATTTT. Translated, it gives CSARATWSQHF.

The chain is built from TRBV18 and TRBJ2-7; D call uncertain. The CDR3 extends over 13 amino acids. Germline V CDR1 and CDR2: KGHSH, LQKENI. V was cut by 5 bases and J by 2 bases, with 10 bases left in between. The CDR3 DNA follows: TGTGCCAGCTCAGGAAGCGCCACCTACGAGCAGTACTTC. Amino acids: CASSGSATYEQYF.

This clone was seen more than once but under ten times. V and J are TRBV24-1 and TRBJ2-1, with 7 bases aligning to TRBD2. The CDR3 has 14 amino acids. With 11 bases clipped from V and 2 bases from J, the junction kept 8 bases outside the gene matches. CDR1 is KGHDR, CDR2 SFDVKD, per germline. In DNA form, the CDR3 reads TGTGCCATCGAATCTAGCGGAGCCTACAATGAGCAGTTCTTC. It specifies CAIESSGAYNEQFF.

The chain couples TRBV28 to TRBJ1-2; maybe TRBD1 (6 bases). The germline V gene encodes CDR1 MDHEN and CDR2 SYDVKM. V was clipped by 4 bases and J by 2 bases, with 17 bases between them. This CDR3 region has 16 residues. The CDR3 loop is CASSSPGSQGNYGYTF. The CDR3 region has the DNA TGTGCCAGCAGTTCCCCAGGTTCACAGGGAAACTATGGCTACACCTTC.

The chain has TRBV6-1 and TRBJ1-3, with TRBD1 matching over 12 bases. Germline CDR1 and CDR2: MNHNS and SASEGT. This CDR3 is 19 amino acids long. V was pared by 2 bases and J by 2 bases, with 10 bases of the junction left unmatched. CDR3 residues: CASSEIPAGQGATGNTIYF. CDR3 bases: TGTGCCAGCAGTGAAATCCCCGCGGGACAGGGGGCTACTGGAAACACCATATATTTT.

This sequence joins TRBV18 and TRBJ2-7, with TRBD1 matching over 9 bases. Losses at the gene ends were 4 bases for V and 0 bases for J; bases not matched to a gene: 1. The V gene's germline CDR1 is KGHSH and CDR2 LQKENI. The CDR3 sequence is 14 residues long. CDR3 protein: CASSLTGGSYEQYF. The CDR3 bases are TGTGCCAGCTCACTGACAGGGGGCTCCTACGAGCAGTACTTC.

The rearrangement uses TRBV4-2 and TRBJ1-1; the match to TRBD1 covers 7 bases. This CDR3 has 14 residues. J was trimmed by 0 bases and V by 6 bases; bases with no gene match: 4. Germline V gives CDR1 LGHNA, CDR2 YNFKEQ. DNA for the CDR3: TGTGCCAGCAGACTGGGACAGTTGAACACTGAAGCTTTCTTT. Translated, it gives CASRLGQLNTEAFF.